Each of the 21 T cell receptor beta chains below was sequenced from the same sample in a study of regulatory T cells in long-lasting Graves disease. The sample's time point: newly diagnosed GD, antithyroid drugs for less than 3 months. Scientists built the TCR library using RNA that was extracted from PBMCs. Construction of the TCR beta libraries employed iRepertoire HTBI primers in conjunction with Arm-PCR of CDR3 regions. A single record per CDR3 protein comes from TCRdb applying MiXCR to the multiplex PCR reads. Of hundreds of thousands of distinct CDR3 sequences in the sample, about a sixth were seen once. These same data were also listed under a study on T cells in Graves' hyperthyroidism and ophthalmopathy.

The material was peripheral blood mononuclear cells (PBMCs), obtained at new diagnosis, from a patient treated with antithyroid drugs. The receptors derive from a man in his forties with Graves disease.

The gene calls are TRBV9 and TRBJ2-3; D not resolved. The DNA end is a closer match to TRBJ2-7, so the J assignment may be wrong. From germline, CDR1 is SGDLS and CDR2 YYNGEE. The CDR3 has 13 amino acids. CDR3 nucleotide sequence: TGTGCCAGCAGCGTAGCTGAGGTGGGAGAGCAGTACTTC. This codes for CASSVAEVGEQYF.

This clonotype was picked up many times. CDR3 DNA sequence: TGTGCCAGCAGCCAGTTTCTTACAGCGGGGATACTGTTTTTT. It yields the protein CASSQFLTAGILFF. The chain couples TRBV3-1 to TRBJ2-2; 7 bases agree with TRBD2. From germline, CDR1 is LGHDT and CDR2 YNNKEL (reference sequence). V was pared by 3 bases and J by 14 bases, with 12 bases of the junction left unmatched. CDR3 length: 14 amino acids.

This clonotype appeared once. This chain joins TRBV19 and TRBJ2-7; tentative D call: TRBD1 (6 bases). Germline values: CDR1 LNHDA, CDR2 SQIVND (reference sequence). Trimming removed 6 bases from V and 1 base from J, with 13 bases in between. CDR3 length equals 14 residues. The CDR3 DNA reads as TGTGCCAGTAGCCGAGGGGGAGCGTCCTACGAGCAGTACTTC. Protein: CASSRGGASYEQYF.

The CDR3 nucleotides read TGCGCCAGCAGGTTGACCCAGGGCCATCTCTCTGAAGCTTTCTTT. Its protein is CASRLTQGHLSEAFF. The V call is TRBV5-1, the J call TRBJ1-1; D is possibly TRBD1 (5 bases). The CDR3 has 15 residues. Trimming pared 5 bases from V and 6 bases from J, leaving 20 bases between. From germline, CDR1 is SGHRS and CDR2 YFSETQ. The full variable domain, its missing parts supplied by reference TRBV5-1 and TRBJ1-1, is KAGVTQTPRYLIKTRGQQVTLSCSPISGHRSVSWYQQTPGQGLQFLFEYFSETQRNKGNFPGRFSGRQFSNSRSEMNVSTLELGDSALYLCASRLTQGHLSEAFFGQGTRLTVV.

This clonotype has a count of ten or more. The rearrangement joins TRBV7-8 to TRBJ2-3; 8 bases are shared with TRBD2. Per the germline V gene, CDR1 is SGHVS and CDR2 is FQNEAQ. The junction had 15 bases not matched to a gene; V was cut back by 5 bases and J by 8 bases. The CDR3 has 16 amino acids. CDR3 DNA sequence: TGTGCCAGCAGCCAACCGGGGGGGGGGGCCGGGGGTACGCAGTATTTT. The encoded protein is CASSQPGGGAGGTQYF.

This clonotype was recorded many times. The rearrangement joins TRBV15 to TRBJ1-1, with TRBD1 as a possible D gene (6 bases). The CDR3 has 16 residues. Germline V gives CDR1 LNHNV, CDR2 YYDKDF (reference sequence). V dropped 1 base and J dropped 4 bases, with 16 bases sitting between them. The CDR3 is CATSRGRRQVLTEAFF. The CDR3, as DNA: TGTGCCACCAGCAGAGGCCGCAGACAGGTTCTCACTGAAGCTTTCTTT.

This clonotype was detected many times. The chain uses TRBV30 and TRBJ2-7, with 9 bases lining up with TRBD1. Unmatched junction bases numbered 4, after V lost 3 bases and J lost 1 base. The CDR3 loop spans 14 amino acids. Germline values: CDR1 GTSNPN, CDR2 SVGIG (reference sequence). The CDR3 DNA follows: TGTGCCTGGAGCACCGGGACAGGGTCCTACGAGCAGTACTTC. It specifies CAWSTGTGSYEQYF.

This clonotype was recorded many times. CDR3 sequence: CATSRQQGPNEKLFF. CDR3 DNA: TGTGCCACCAGCAGACAGCAGGGACCTAATGAAAAACTGTTTTTT. The V and J genes are TRBV15 and TRBJ1-4, with TRBD1 as a possible D gene (5 bases). Trimming shortened V by 2 bases and J by 3 bases, and 10 bases separated the two germline ends. CDR1 is LNHNV and CDR2 is YYDKDF in the germline V gene (reference sequence). The CDR3 runs 15 residues.

This clonotype was counted many times. The rearrangement links TRBV28 to TRBJ2-1, with 8 bases fitting TRBD2. Trimming at V came to 7 bases and at J to 8 bases, leaving 7 bases not matched to a gene. The CDR3 is made up of 13 amino acids. CDR1 is MDHEN, CDR2 SYDVKM, per germline. This CDR3 reads CASTRDGGDEQFF. The CDR3 DNA follows: TGTGCCAGCACCCGCGACGGGGGGGATGAGCAGTTCTTC. Looking up the rest from reference TRBV28 and TRBJ2-1 gives the full variable domain: DVKVTQSSRYLVKRTGEKVFLECVQDMDHENMFWYRQDPGLGLRLIYFSYDVKMKEKGDIPEGYSVSREKKERFSLILESASTNQTSMYLCASTRDGGDEQFFGPGTRLTVL.

The table lists this clonotype with many counts. V gene TRBV2 combines with J gene TRBJ1-4; possibly TRBD1 for D (6 bases). V was clipped by 3 bases and J by 8 bases, with 13 bases between them. The CDR3 has 14 amino acids. The germline V gene encodes CDR1 SNHLY and CDR2 FYNNEI. CDR3 amino acids: CASSDGRGSEKLFF. The CDR3 bases are TGTGCCAGCAGTGATGGCAGGGGTTCGGAAAAACTGTTTTTT. Full variable domain (missing parts from reference TRBV2 and TRBJ1-4): EPEVTQTPSHQVTQMGQEVILRCVPISNHLYFYWYRQILGQKVEFLVSFYNNEISEKSEIFDDQFSVERPDGSNFTLKIRSTKLEDSAMYFCASSDGRGSEKLFFGSGTQLSVL.

The CDR3 coding sequence is TGCGCCAGCAGCCGGACTAGCGGCTTCACCGGGGAGCTGTTTTTT. It is translated as CASSRTSGFTGELFF. The chain recombines TRBV5-1 with TRBJ2-2, with 10 bases lining up with TRBD2. Germline CDR1 is SGHRS and CDR2 is YFSETQ. With 4 bases clipped from V and 4 bases from J, the junction kept 4 bases outside the gene matches. The CDR3 spans 15 residues. The full variable domain, in which reference TRBV5-1 and TRBJ2-2 provide the parts outside the CDR3, is KAGVTQTPRYLIKTRGQQVTLSCSPISGHRSVSWYQQTPGQGLQFLFEYFSETQRNKGNFPGRFSGRQFSNSRSEMNVSTLELGDSALYLCASSRTSGFTGELFFGEGSRLTVL.

The CDR3 region is CASSLEQGYYEQYF. The CDR3 bases are TGTGCCAGCAGCTTGGAACAGGGGTACTACGAGCAGTACTTC. The chain joins TRBV7-2 to TRBJ2-7, with 7 bases matching TRBD1. J was trimmed by 3 bases and V by 3 bases; bases with no gene match: 5. This CDR3 spans 14 amino acids. The germline V gene encodes CDR1 SGHTA and CDR2 FQGNSA.

This chain joins TRBV19 and TRBJ1-5; D remains ambiguous. This CDR3 region has 15 residues. V lost 5 bases, J lost 2 bases, and 13 bases lay in between. Per the germline V gene, CDR1 is LNHDA and CDR2 is SQIVND (reference sequence). Here the CDR3 reads CASSYEGSRNQPQHF. CDR3 nucleotide sequence: TGTGCCAGTAGTTATGAAGGGAGTCGCAATCAGCCCCAGCATTTT.

This clonotype was picked up many times. The chain is built from TRBV24-1 and TRBJ1-5, with unresolved D. The CDR3 runs to 16 residues. Trimming pared 4 bases from V and 5 bases from J, leaving 17 bases between. Germline CDR1 KGHDR, CDR2 SFDVKD. CDR3 DNA: TGTGCCACCAGTGACTCCTGGGGAGGGCTGGATCAGCCCCAGCATTTT. As protein: CATSDSWGGLDQPQHF.

The rearrangement uses TRBV6-5 and TRBJ1-6; unclear D gene. The CDR3 has 15 amino acids. Trimming cost V 3 bases and J 9 bases, with 15 bases left between them. CDR1 and CDR2 from the germline V gene are MNHEY and SVGAGI. The CDR3 sequence is CASSYRAMTGSPLHF. The DNA of the CDR3 is TGTGCCAGCAGTTATAGAGCTATGACGGGTTCACCCCTCCACTTT.

The chain links TRBV12-3 or TRBV12-4 to TRBJ1-5; D is uncertain. V gave up 6 bases and J gave up 3 bases, with 12 bases separating them. CDR3 length: 14 amino acids. The CDR3 sequence is CASSLGLYNQPQHF. For the CDR3, the DNA is TGTGCCAGCAGCCTTGGCCTTTACAATCAGCCCCAGCATTTT.

This clonotype was detected many times. J is TRBJ2-7 and V is TRBV7-2, with D possibly matching TRBD2 (5 bases). The CDR3 has 15 residues. V shed 8 bases and J shed 1 base, with 18 bases lying between them. Germline V gene sequence: CDR1 SGHTA, CDR2 FQGNSA. CDR3 bases: TGTGCCAGCGCCCAATCCCGGGGATATTCCTACGAGCAGTACTTC. Translated, it gives CASAQSRGYSYEQYF.

This chain connects TRBV19 to TRBJ2-1, with a weak D call TRBD1 (5 bases). The CDR3 contains 16 residues. The germline V gene has CDR1 LNHDA and CDR2 SQIVND (reference sequence). Trimming pared 3 bases from V and 4 bases from J, leaving 16 bases between. This CDR3 is CASSMGSRAPYNEQFF. The CDR3 DNA follows: TGTGCCAGTAGTATGGGTTCCAGGGCCCCGTACAATGAGCAGTTCTTC.

The chain combines TRBV6-1 with TRBJ1-1; 7 bases are shared with TRBD1. J gave up 0 bases and V 5 bases, and 6 bases lay outside the gene matches. CDR1 is MNHNS and CDR2 is SASEGT in the germline V gene. The CDR3 totals 15 residues. The CDR3 DNA is TGTGCCAGCAGTAAGGGACAGCTCATGAACACTGAAGCTTTCTTT. This sequence encodes CASSKGQLMNTEAFF.

This clonotype was detected ten times or more. The chain couples TRBV5-4 to TRBJ1-4; TRBD1 aligns across 8 bases. The CDR3 runs to 15 residues. Germline V gives CDR1 SGHNT, CDR2 YYREEE (reference sequence). Trimming at V came to 1 base and at J to 7 bases, leaving 6 bases not matched to a gene. The CDR3 nucleotides are TGTGCCAGCAGCTTGCGACAGGGGATCGGTGAAAAACTGTTTTTT. Encoded protein: CASSLRQGIGEKLFF.

This clonotype was detected many times. This chain uses TRBV2 with TRBJ1-1; the match to TRBD1 covers 9 bases. This CDR3 has 11 residues. Germline values: CDR1 SNHLY, CDR2 FYNNEI. V was clipped by 6 bases and J by 8 bases; unmatched bases: 1. The CDR3 DNA is TGTGCCAGCAGAGGGACAGGGGAAGCTTTCTTT. This codes for CASRGTGEAFF. The variable domain in full, with the rest retrieved from reference TRBV2 and TRBJ1-1, is EPEVTQTPSHQVTQMGQEVILRCVPISNHLYFYWYRQILGQKVEFLVSFYNNEISEKSEIFDDQFSVERPDGSNFTLKIRSTKLEDSAMYFCASRGTGEAFFGQGTRLTVV.